Listed below are T cell receptor beta chains from one sample, sequenced in a study of beta chain features in type 1 diabetes. The assay was immunoSEQ multiplex PCR, and TCRdb's table has in-frame clones only and misses some. Of about 150,000 clones in the sample, 8.1% were seen once. The sequencing input was central memory CD4+ T cells from blood. Source of these receptors: a man between 18 and 35 years old in good health. CDR3s include the opening cysteine and the closing phenylalanine or tryptophan. A D gene is named only where the DNA matches it firmly. Some rows mark clone size as missing; the rest say once, few, many or name a class of expanded clone.

J gene	clone size	V gene	D gene	CDR3 protein	CDR3 DNA
TRBJ2-5	.	TRBV7-2	TRBD1	CASSFQRGLQETQYF	TGTGCCAGCAGCTTCCAGAGGGGGCTGCAAGAGACCCAGTACTTC
TRBJ2-3	few	TRBV2	TRBD2	CASSVEGRADTQYF	TGTGCCAGCAGTGTGGAGGGGAGGGCAGATACGCAGTATTTT
TRBJ2-5	.	TRBV7-2	.	CASSPLRGGAETQYF	TGTGCCAGCAGCCCTCTAAGAGGGGGGGCGGAGACCCAGTACTTC
TRBJ2-7	few	TRBV6-1	.	CASGGEVYEQYF	TGTGCCAGCGGTGGCGAGGTTTACGAGCAGTACTTC
TRBJ2-7	few	TRBV7-9	.	CASSLSAYEQYF	TGTGCCAGCAGCTTATCAGCCTACGAGCAGTACTTC
TRBJ1-2	.	TRBV28	TRBD1	CASGRPGQGINYGYTF	TGTGCCAGCGGCCGCCCTGGACAGGGGATTAACTATGGCTACACCTTC
TRBJ2-7	.	TRBV13	TRBD2	CASSPLAGLTYEQYF	TGTGCCAGCAGCCCACTAGCGGGATTGACCTACGAGCAGTACTTC
TRBJ2-3	.	TRBV5-4	TRBD1	CASSSTGQTQYF	TGTGCCAGCAGCTCGACAGGGCAGACGCAGTATTTT
TRBJ1-6	few	TRBV4-3	.	CASSRSSYNSPLHF	TGCGCCAGCAGCCGCAGCTCCTATAATTCACCCCTCCACTTT
TRBJ2-7	few	TRBV7-8	.	CASSLGGYTLYEQYF	TGTGCCAGCAGTTTAGGCGGCTACACCCTCTACGAGCAGTACTTC
TRBJ2-7	many	TRBV7-9	TRBD2	CASSPLLAGGYEQYF	TGTGCCAGCAGCCCTCTACTAGCGGGAGGGTACGAGCAGTACTTC
TRBJ2-7	few	TRBV5-1	.	CASKAGTYEQYF	TGCGCCAGCAAGGCAGGGACCTACGAGCAGTACTTC
TRBJ2-3	few	TRBV9	.	CASSVSGTPWSGTQYF	TGTGCCAGCAGCGTTTCCGGGACTCCTTGGTCAGGTACGCAGTATTTT
TRBJ2-1	few	TRBV7-2	.	CASSLVPLSGNNEQFF	TGTGCCAGCAGCTTAGTCCCGCTTAGCGGTAACAATGAGCAGTTCTTC
TRBJ2-2	.	TRBV30	TRBD2	CAWRLAGGELFF	TGTGCCTGGAGACTAGCGGGGGGGGAGCTGTTTTTT
TRBJ2-2	many	TRBV28	.	CASSLNNRELFF	TGTGCCAGCAGTTTAAATAACAGGGAGCTGTTTTTT
TRBJ1-2	many	TRBV30	.	CAWSAANYGYTF	TGTGCCTGGTCGGCGGCTAACTATGGCTACACCTTC
TRBJ1-4	few	TRBV19	TRBD1	CASTDGTALNEKLFF	TGTGCCAGTACCGACGGGACAGCGCTTAATGAAAAACTGTTTTTT
TRBJ2-1	.	TRBV7-3	.	CASSLNSYNEQFF	TGTGCCAGCAGCTTAAATAGTTACAATGAGCAGTTCTTC
TRBJ2-3	.	TRBV5-1	.	CASSWGTPSTDTQYF	TGCGCCAGCAGCTGGGGGACACCCAGCACAGATACGCAGTATTTT
TRBJ2-7	few	TRBV6-1	.	CASRGDAGVSYEQYF	TGTGCCTCCAGGGGTGACGCGGGAGTCTCCTACGAGCAGTACTTC
TRBJ2-5	.	TRBV7-3	TRBD2	CASSLSGRAGETQYF	TGTGCCAGCAGCTTGAGCGGGAGGGCCGGGGAGACCCAGTACTTC
TRBJ2-5	.	TRBV30	TRBD1	CAWRYRGQETQYF	TGTGCCTGGCGTTACAGGGGTCAAGAGACCCAGTACTTC
TRBJ2-6	.	TRBV7-3	.	CVSGSGANVLTF	TGTGTTTCGGGATCTGGGGCCAACGTCCTGACTTTC
TRBJ2-2	few	TRBV11-3	.	CASSLFGGAGELFF	TGTGCCAGCAGCTTATTCGGAGGGGCCGGGGAGCTGTTTTTT
TRBJ2-1	.	TRBV11-3	TRBD2	CASSPTGLGNNEQFF	TGTGCCAGCAGCCCGACGGGACTAGGGAACAATGAGCAGTTCTTC
TRBJ2-2	.	TRBV7-3	TRBD2	CASSPLAGRYTGELFF	TGTGCCAGCAGCCCGTTAGCGGGAAGGTACACCGGGGAGCTGTTTTTT
TRBJ2-7	few	TRBV18	.	CASSAGQFYEQYF	TGTGCCAGCTCGGCGGGGCAGTTCTACGAGCAGTACTTC
TRBJ1-2	.	TRBV7-2	.	CASSLDTLSQGYTF	TGTGCCAGCAGCTTAGACACCCTGTCACAGGGCTACACCTTC
TRBJ1-2	.	TRBV6-1	TRBD1	CASRQQGAGYGYTF	TGTGCCAGCAGGCAACAGGGGGCTGGCTATGGCTACACCTTC
TRBJ2-7	.	TRBV28	.	CASSPGDRDSYEQYF	TGTGCCAGCAGTCCCGGAGACAGAGACTCCTACGAGCAGTACTTC
TRBJ2-7	many	TRBV7-3	.	CASSSSVGANEQYF	TGTGCCAGCAGCTCATCTGTCGGAGCTAACGAGCAGTACTTC
TRBJ1-6	few	TRBV28	.	CASSLPGLDLHF	TGTGCCAGCAGTTTACCAGGGTTGGACCTCCACTTT
TRBJ2-3	few	TRBV7-2	.	CASSLAGRTDTQYF	TGTGCCAGCAGCTTAGCGGGGCGCACAGATACGCAGTATTTT
TRBJ2-2	.	TRBV7-9	.	CASSRRTDNTGELFF	TGTGCCAGCAGCCGGCGGACAGATAACACCGGGGAGCTGTTTTTT
TRBJ2-7	few	TRBV4-1	TRBD1	CASSQVTPGQKTYEQYF	TGCGCCAGCAGCCAAGTAACACCGGGACAGAAAACCTACGAGCAGTACTTC
TRBJ2-1	.	TRBV5-4	.	CASSLRGGGLGYRNEQFF	TGTGCCAGCAGCTTGCGCGGGGGCGGTTTAGGATACCGCAATGAGCAGTTCTTC
TRBJ2-1	.	TRBV21-1	.	CASSKVFAGGIYTLYNEQFF	.
TRBJ2-1	few	TRBV13	.	CASSLVGSENYNEQFF	TGTGCCAGCAGCTTAGTGGGTTCGGAGAATTACAATGAGCAGTTCTTC
TRBJ2-3	.	TRBV7-2	.	CASTLSIQGKDTQYF	TGTGCCAGCACCTTATCTATCCAGGGAAAGGATACGCAGTATTTT
TRBJ2-1	.	TRBV7-2	.	CASSLFQDSVYNEQFF	TGTGCCAGCAGCTTATTCCAGGACTCCGTCTACAATGAGCAGTTCTTC
TRBJ1-2	.	TRBV18	.	CASSPATGVSGYTF	TGTGCCAGCTCACCGGCTACAGGTGTATCTGGCTACACCTTC
TRBJ2-7	.	TRBV7-2	TRBD2	CASSTGAGGRPRRDYEQYF	TGTGCCAGCAGCACAGGTGCTGGCGGGAGGCCGCGCCGGGACTACGAGCAGTACTTC
TRBJ2-7	.	TRBV9	.	CASSVGGTGAYEQYF	TGTGCCAGCAGCGTAGGTGGGACGGGAGCCTACGAGCAGTACTTC
TRBJ2-1	few	TRBV5-8	TRBD2	CASTPGRAYNEQFF	TGTGCCAGCACCCCGGGGAGGGCCTACAATGAGCAGTTCTTC
TRBJ2-5	.	TRBV7-3	.	CASSLMGGETQYF	TGTGCCAGCAGCTTAATGGGAGGAGAGACCCAGTACTTC
TRBJ2-4	many	TRBV28	TRBD2	CASSLLGLAGAKNIQYF	TGTGCCAGCAGCCTACTCGGACTAGCGGGAGCCAAAAACATTCAGTACTTC
TRBJ2-2	.	TRBV7-9	TRBD1	CATRQGARTGELFF	TGTGCCACGCGACAGGGGGCGCGCACCGGGGAGCTGTTTTTT
TRBJ2-7	.	TRBV10-3	TRBD1	CAISEGQGASYEQYF	TGTGCCATCAGTGAGGGGCAGGGGGCCTCGTACGAGCAGTACTTC
TRBJ2-6	.	TRBV6-1	.	CASSVAGAGANVLTF	TGTGCCAGCAGTGTTGCGGGCGCTGGGGCCAACGTCCTGACTTTC
TRBJ1-5	few	TRBV28	TRBD1	CASSSPGTVYSNQPQHF	TGTGCCAGCAGTTCCCCCGGGACAGTTTATAGCAATCAGCCCCAGCATTTT
TRBJ1-1	many	TRBV5-4	.	CASSLRQTGNTEAFF	TGTGCCAGCAGCCTGCGTCAAACAGGGAACACTGAAGCTTTCTTT
TRBJ1-1	.	TRBV7-8	TRBD1	CASSLAGTGSTAEAFF	TGTGCCAGCAGCTTAGCGGGGACAGGGTCCACCGCTGAAGCTTTCTTT
TRBJ2-7	.	TRBV27	.	CASSRKGGYEQYF	TGTGCCAGCAGTCGGAAAGGGGGCTACGAGCAGTACTTC
TRBJ1-1	.	TRBV7-8	TRBD1	CASSPDRATEAFF	TGTGCCAGCAGCCCGGACAGGGCCACTGAAGCTTTCTTT
TRBJ2-3	few	TRBV10-3	TRBD2	CAINAGLETDTQYF	TGTGCCATCAACGCGGGACTAGAGACAGATACGCAGTATTTT
TRBJ2-1	.	TRBV9	.	CASSVATGGLGNEQFF	TGTGCCAGCAGCGTAGCTACGGGGGGCCTAGGCAATGAGCAGTTCTTC
TRBJ2-7	few	TRBV11-2	.	CASSSRDEQYF	TGTGCCAGCAGCTCCAGGGACGAGCAGTACTTC